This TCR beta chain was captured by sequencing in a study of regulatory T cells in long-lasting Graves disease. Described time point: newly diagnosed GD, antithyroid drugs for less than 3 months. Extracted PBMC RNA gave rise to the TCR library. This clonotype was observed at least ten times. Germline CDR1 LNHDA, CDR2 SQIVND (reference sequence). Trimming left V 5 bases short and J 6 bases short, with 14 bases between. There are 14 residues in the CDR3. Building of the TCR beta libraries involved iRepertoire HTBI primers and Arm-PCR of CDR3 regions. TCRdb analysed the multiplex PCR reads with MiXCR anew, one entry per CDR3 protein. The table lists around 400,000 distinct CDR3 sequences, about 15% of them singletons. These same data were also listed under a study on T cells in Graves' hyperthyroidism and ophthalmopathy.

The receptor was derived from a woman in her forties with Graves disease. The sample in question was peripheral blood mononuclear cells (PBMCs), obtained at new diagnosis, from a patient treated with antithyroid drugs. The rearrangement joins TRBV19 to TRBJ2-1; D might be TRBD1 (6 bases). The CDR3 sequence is CASSPRTARNEQFF. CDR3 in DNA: TGTGCCAGTAGTCCCCGGACAGCCCGCAATGAGCAGTTCTTC.